This TCR beta chain appears in the sequencing data of a study of patients and donors after allogeneic stem cell transplantation. TCRdb re-analysed the RT-PCR reads in MiXCR, keeping a single row per CDR3 protein. The table lists about a million distinct CDR3 sequences, under 20% of them singletons. The CDR3 runs 13 residues. The germline CDR1 and CDR2 sequences are LNHDA and SQIVND (reference sequence). V was clipped by 3 bases and J by 2 bases, with 7 bases between them. The source of this sequence is a human donor who was either an allogeneic HSCT recipient or a stem cell or donor lymphocyte infusion donor (not recorded which). It is not recorded whose cells these are; they may come from a transplant donor. V and J are TRBV19 and TRBJ1-2, with D uncertain. Sequencing used blood, either unsorted or a sorted T cell fraction (not recorded which). The CDR3 here is CASSIGRNYGYTF. The CDR3 DNA follows: TGTGCCAGTAGTATCGGCAGGAACTATGGCTACACCTTC.